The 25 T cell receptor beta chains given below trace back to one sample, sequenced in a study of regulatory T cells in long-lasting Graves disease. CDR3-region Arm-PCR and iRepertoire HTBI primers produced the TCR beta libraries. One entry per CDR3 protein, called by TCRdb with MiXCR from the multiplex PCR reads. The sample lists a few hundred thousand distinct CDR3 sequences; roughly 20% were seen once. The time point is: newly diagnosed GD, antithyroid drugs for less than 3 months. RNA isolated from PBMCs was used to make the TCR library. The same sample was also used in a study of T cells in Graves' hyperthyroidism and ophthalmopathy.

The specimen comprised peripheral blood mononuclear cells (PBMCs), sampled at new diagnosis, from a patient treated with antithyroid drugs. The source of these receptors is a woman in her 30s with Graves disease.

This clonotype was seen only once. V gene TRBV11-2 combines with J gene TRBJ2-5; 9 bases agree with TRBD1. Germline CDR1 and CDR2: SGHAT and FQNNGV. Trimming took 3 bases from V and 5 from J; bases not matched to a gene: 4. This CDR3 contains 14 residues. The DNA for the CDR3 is TGTGCCAGCAGCTTCGGGACAGGGCCGGAGACCCAGTACTTC. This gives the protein CASSFGTGPETQYF. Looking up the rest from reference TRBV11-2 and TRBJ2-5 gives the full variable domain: EAGVAQSPRYKIIEKRQSVAFWCNPISGHATLYWYQQILGQGPKLLIQFQNNGVVDDSQLPKDRFSAERLKGVDSTLKIQPAKLEDSAVYLCASSFGTGPETQYFGPGTRLLVL.

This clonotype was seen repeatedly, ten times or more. The CDR3 sequence is CAWKQSIAGYTF. CDR3 sequence (DNA): TGTGCCTGGAAGCAGTCGATTGCTGGCTACACCTTC. The chain couples TRBV30 to TRBJ1-2; D ambiguous. The V and J ends lost 4 bases and 7 bases respectively, with 13 bases between them. The CDR3 runs to 12 residues. Germline V gene data show CDR1 as GTSNPN and CDR2 as SVGIG (reference sequence).

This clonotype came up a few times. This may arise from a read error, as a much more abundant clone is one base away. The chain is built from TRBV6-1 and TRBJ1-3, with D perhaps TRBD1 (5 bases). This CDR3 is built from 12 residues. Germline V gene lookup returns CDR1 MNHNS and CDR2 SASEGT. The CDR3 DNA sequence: TGTGACAGCGAAAGGGGAGGAAACACCATATATTTT. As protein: CDSERGGNTIYF.

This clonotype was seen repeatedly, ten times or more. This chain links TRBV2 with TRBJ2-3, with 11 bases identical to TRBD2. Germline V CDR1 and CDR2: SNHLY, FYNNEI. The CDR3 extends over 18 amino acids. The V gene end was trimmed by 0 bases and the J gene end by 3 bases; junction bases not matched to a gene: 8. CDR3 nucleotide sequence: TGTGCCAGCAGTGAAGCGCTTCATAGACTAGCGGGAACAGATACGCAGTATTTT. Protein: CASSEALHRLAGTDTQYF.

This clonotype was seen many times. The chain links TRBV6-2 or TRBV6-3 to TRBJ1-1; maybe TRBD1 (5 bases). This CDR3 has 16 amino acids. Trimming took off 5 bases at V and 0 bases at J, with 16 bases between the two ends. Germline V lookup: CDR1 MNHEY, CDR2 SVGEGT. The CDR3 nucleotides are TGTGCCAGCAGTACAGGCCCTGGGCGTATGAACACTGAAGCTTTCTTT. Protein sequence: CASSTGPGRMNTEAFF.

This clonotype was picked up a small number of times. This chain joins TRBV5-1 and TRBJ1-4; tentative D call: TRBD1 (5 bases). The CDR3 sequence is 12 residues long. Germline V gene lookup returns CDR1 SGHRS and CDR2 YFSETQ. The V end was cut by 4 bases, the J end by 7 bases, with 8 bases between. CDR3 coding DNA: TGCGCCAGCAGCCGGGACCGTGAAAAACTGTTTTTT. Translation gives CASSRDREKLFF.

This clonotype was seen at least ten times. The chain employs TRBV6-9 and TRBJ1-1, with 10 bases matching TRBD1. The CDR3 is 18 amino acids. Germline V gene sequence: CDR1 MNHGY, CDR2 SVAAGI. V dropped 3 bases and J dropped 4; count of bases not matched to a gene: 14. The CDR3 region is CASSYLLGDRGTGTEAFF. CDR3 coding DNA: TGTGCCAGCAGTTACTTGTTGGGGGACAGGGGAACGGGCACTGAAGCTTTCTTT.

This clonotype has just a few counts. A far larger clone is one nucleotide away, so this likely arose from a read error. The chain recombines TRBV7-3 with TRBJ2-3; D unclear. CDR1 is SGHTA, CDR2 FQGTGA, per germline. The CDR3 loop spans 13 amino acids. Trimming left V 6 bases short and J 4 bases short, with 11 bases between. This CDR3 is CASRVGGSDTQYF. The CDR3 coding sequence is TGTGCCAGCAGAGTGGGTGGCTCAGATACGCAGTATTTT.

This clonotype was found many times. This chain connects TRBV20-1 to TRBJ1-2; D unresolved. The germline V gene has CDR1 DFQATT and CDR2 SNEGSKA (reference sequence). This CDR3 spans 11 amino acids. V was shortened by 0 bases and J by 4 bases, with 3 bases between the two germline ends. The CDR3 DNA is TGCAGTGCTAGAGACATCTATGGCTACACCTTC. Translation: CSARDIYGYTF.

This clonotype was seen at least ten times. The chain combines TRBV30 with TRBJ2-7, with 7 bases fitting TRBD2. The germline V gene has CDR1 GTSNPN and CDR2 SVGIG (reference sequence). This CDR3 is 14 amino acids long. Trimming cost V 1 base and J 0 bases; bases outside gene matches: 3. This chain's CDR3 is CAWSARGSSYEQYF. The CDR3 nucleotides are TGTGCCTGGAGTGCGCGCGGGAGCTCCTACGAGCAGTACTTC.

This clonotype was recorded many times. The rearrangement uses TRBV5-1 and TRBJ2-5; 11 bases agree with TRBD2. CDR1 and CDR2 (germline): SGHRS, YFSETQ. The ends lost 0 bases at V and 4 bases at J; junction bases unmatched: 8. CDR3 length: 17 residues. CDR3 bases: TGCGCCAGCAGCTTGGGACTAGCGGGATTTGGAGGAGAGACCCAGTACTTC. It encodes CASSLGLAGFGGETQYF.

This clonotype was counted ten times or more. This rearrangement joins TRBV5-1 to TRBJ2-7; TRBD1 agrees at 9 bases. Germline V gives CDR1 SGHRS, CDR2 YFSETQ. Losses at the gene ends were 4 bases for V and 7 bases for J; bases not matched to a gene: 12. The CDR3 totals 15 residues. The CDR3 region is CASSPSPGTGREQYF. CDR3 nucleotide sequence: TGCGCCAGCAGCCCATCCCCCGGGACAGGGAGGGAGCAGTACTTC.

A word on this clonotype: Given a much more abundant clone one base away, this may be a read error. The CDR3 nucleotides are TGTGTCAGCAGTCCGATGCTCGCCGGGGAGCTGTTTTTT. Protein sequence: CVSSPMLAGELFF. This rearrangement joins TRBV27 to TRBJ2-2; no clear D gene. Germline lookup yields CDR1 MNHEY and CDR2 SMNVEV (reference sequence). The CDR3 consists of 13 residues.

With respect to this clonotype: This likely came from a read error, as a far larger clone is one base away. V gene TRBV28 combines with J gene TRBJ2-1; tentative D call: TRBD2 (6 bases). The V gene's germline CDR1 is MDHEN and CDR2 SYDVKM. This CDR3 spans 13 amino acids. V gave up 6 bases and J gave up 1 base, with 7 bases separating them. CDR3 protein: CASREGSYNEQFF. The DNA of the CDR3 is TGTGCCAGCAGGGAGGGGTCCTACAATGAGCAGTTCTTC.

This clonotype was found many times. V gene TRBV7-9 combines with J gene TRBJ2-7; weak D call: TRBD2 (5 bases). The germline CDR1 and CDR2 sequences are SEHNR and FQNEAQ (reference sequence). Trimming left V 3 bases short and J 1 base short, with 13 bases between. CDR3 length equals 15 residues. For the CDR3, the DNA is TGTGCCAGCAGCTTGGGAGACCAAGGATCCTACGAGCAGTACTTC. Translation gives CASSLGDQGSYEQYF.

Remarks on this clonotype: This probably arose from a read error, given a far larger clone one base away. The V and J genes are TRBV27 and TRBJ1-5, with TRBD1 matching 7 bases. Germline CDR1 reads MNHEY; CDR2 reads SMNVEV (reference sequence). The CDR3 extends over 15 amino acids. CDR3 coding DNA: TGTGCCAGCGGTTTACAGGGGACCCCCGGGGCGGCCCAGCATTTT. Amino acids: CASGLQGTPGAAQHF.

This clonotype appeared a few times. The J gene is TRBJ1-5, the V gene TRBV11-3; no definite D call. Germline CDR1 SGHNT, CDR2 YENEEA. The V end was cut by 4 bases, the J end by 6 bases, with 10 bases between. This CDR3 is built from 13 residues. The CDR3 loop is CASSSSGSQPQHF. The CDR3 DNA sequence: TGTGCCAGCAGCTCCTCCGGGAGTCAGCCCCAGCATTTT.

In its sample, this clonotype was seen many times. CDR3 in amino acids: CAWSTPTGGGDTQYF. DNA of the CDR3: TGTGCCTGGAGTACCCCGACAGGGGGGGGAGATACGCAGTATTTT. The chain is built from TRBV30 and TRBJ2-3, with 9 bases lining up with TRBD1. The germline CDR1 and CDR2 sequences are GTSNPN and SVGIG (reference sequence). The trim removed 2 bases at V and 5 bases at J, leaving 8 bases unmatched. This CDR3 is built from 15 residues.

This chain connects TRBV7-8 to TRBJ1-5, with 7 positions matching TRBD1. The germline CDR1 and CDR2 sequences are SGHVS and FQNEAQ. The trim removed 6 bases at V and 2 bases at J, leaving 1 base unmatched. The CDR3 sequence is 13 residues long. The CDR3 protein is CASSTGGNQPQHF. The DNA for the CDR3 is TGTGCCAGCAGTACAGGGGGCAATCAGCCCCAGCATTTT.

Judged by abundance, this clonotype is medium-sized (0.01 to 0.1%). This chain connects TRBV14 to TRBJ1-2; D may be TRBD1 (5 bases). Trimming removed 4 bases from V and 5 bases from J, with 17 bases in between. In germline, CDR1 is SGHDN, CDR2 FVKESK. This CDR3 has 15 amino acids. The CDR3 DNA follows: TGTGCCAGCAGCCGTGGGACGTGGATTGGTTATGGCTACACCTTC. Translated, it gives CASSRGTWIGYGYTF.

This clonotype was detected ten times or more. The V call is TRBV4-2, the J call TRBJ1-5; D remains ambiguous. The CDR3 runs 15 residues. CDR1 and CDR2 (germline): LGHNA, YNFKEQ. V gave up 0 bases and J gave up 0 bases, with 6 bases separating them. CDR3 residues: CASSQEHYSNQPQHF. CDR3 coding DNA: TGTGCCAGCAGCCAAGAACACTATAGCAATCAGCCCCAGCATTTT.

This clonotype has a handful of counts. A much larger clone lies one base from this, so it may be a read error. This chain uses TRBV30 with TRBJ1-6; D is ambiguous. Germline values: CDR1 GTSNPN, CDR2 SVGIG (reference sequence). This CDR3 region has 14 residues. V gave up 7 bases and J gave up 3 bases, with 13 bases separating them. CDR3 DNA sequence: TGTGCCTCGACACTTCCGGACTATAATTCACCCCTCCACTTT. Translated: CASTLPDYNSPLHF.

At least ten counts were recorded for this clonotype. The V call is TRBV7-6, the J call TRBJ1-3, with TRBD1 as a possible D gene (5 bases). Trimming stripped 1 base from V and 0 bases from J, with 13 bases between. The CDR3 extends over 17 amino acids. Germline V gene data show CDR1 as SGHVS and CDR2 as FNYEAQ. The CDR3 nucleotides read TGTGCCAGCAGCTTAGAAGGGGTGACTGTCTCTGGAAACACCATATATTTT. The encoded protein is CASSLEGVTVSGNTIYF.

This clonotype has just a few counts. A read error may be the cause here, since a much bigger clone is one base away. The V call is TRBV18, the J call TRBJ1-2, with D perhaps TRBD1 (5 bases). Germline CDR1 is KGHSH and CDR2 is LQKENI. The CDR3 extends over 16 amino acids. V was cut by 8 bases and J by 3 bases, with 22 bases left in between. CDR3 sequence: CASPQNEGTGDYGYTF. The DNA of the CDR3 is TGTGCCAGCCCACAGAACGAGGGGACGGGTGACTATGGCTACACCTTC.

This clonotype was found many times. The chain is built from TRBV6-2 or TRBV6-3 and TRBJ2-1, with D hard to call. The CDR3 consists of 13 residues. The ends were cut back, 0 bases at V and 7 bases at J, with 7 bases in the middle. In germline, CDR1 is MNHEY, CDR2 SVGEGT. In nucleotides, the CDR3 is TGTGCCAGCAGTTACTCGTTGGGGAATGAGCAGTTCTTC. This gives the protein CASSYSLGNEQFF.